This T cell receptor (beta chain) appears in the sequencing data of a study of high-grade serous ovarian cancer treatment subgroups. As for the study in general: Each sample yielded on average 7,494 unique TCR beta rearrangements from approximately 15,000 reads.

CDR3 length: 15 residues. CDR1 and CDR2 from the germline V gene are SGHNT and YYREEE (reference sequence). V trimming: 3 bases; J trimming: 7 bases; junction bases outside the gene matches: 9. General observations from the study: Tumors within one patient showed repertoire similarity of 0.11 to 0.79. Without spatial data, bulk sequencing limits insight into HGSC tumor diversity.

Tumor samples were taken before definitive surgery or chemotherapy. Here immunoSEQ multiplex PCR was the method, and the copy in TCRdb shows in-frame clones only, minus some. This table holds thousands of clones, 60% to 80% found once. For this clone: Antigen specificity is unknown.

This chain joins TRBV5-4 and TRBJ2-7; 11 nucleotides match TRBD1. This TCR derives from a human donor with high-grade serous ovarian cancer. The material sequenced was tumor tissue. CDR3 nucleotides: TGTGCCAGCAGCTGGGGGACAGGGGGGGCGGAAGAGCAGTACTTC. This gives the protein CASSWGTGGAEEQYF.